The 11 T cell receptor beta chains given below trace back to one sample, sequenced in a study of shared clonotypes between healthy human individuals (dated by TCRdb to about 2020). The library was generated by the immunoSEQ multiplex PCR assay. This is the immuneACCESS table as TCRdb keeps it, with only in-frame sequences that have V and J called. A part of the clones is gone; compared with another copy, unresolved V genes explain less than half, and the rest is unexplained. The sample yields fewer than 850,000 clones; roughly 78% were counted once. The ten largest clones capture less than 2% of the sample. The source material was memory CD4+ T cells sorted from blood. The cell subset or site label, as the study defines it: CD45RA-negative fraction. These receptors came from a woman between 25 and 40 years old in good health.

This rearrangement joins TRBV5-1 to TRBJ2-5; 7 bases are a match to TRBD2. Germline CDR1 reads SGHRS; CDR2 reads YFSETQ. CDR3 length equals 13 residues. Trimming took 8 bases from V and 3 from J; bases not matched to a gene: 7. CDR3 DNA sequence: TGCGCCAGTAGGGAGGGGAGGGAAGAGACCCAGTACTTC. Its translation: CASREGREETQYF.

The V and J genes are TRBV28 and TRBJ2-3, with D perhaps TRBD1 or TRBD2 (5 bases each). The germline V gene encodes CDR1 MDHEN and CDR2 SYDVKM. V was trimmed by 8 bases and J by 2 bases, leaving 23 bases between them. This CDR3 comprises 17 residues. CDR3 in DNA: TGTGCCAGCTATCCCTGGGGGTTTTCGGAATACACAGATACGCAGTATTTT. This codes for CASYPWGFSEYTDTQYF.

The J gene is TRBJ1-1, the V gene TRBV7-9; 12 bases map to TRBD1. CDR3 length: 18 residues. With V trimmed by 5 bases and J by 4 bases, 14 bases remained unmatched. Germline V CDR1 and CDR2: SEHNR, FQNEAQ (reference sequence). Here the CDR3 DNA reads TGTGCCAGCAGCACCACCTACACCGGGACAGGGGGCCTCACTGAAGCTTTCTTT. Translation gives CASSTTYTGTGGLTEAFF.

This clone was picked up one time. The V gene is TRBV29-1, the J gene TRBJ1-1, with unresolved D. Germline V gene lookup returns CDR1 SQVTM and CDR2 ANQGSEA. This CDR3 is 13 amino acids long. Trimming took off 6 bases at V and 6 bases at J, with 17 bases between the two ends. In DNA form, the CDR3 reads TGCAGCGTGATTCCTCGGCCGGACGCTGAAGCTTTCTTT. Its protein product is CSVIPRPDAEAFF.

This clone was seen more than once but under ten times. Other DNA sequences in this sample translate to the same CDR3. The chain employs TRBV5-1 and TRBJ2-1; perhaps TRBD1 as D (6 bases). The CDR3 contains 15 residues. V lost 4 bases to trimming and J lost 0 bases, with 11 bases between them. CDR1 is SGHRS, CDR2 YFSETQ, per germline. CDR3 protein: CASSRDTSSYNEQFF. In DNA, the CDR3 is TGCGCCAGCAGCAGGGACACAAGCTCCTACAATGAGCAGTTCTTC.

This clone was seen only once. In nucleotides, the CDR3 is TGTGCCAGCAGTAACGGAATTCCAGGGTCTGGAAACACCATATATTTT. Protein: CASSNGIPGSGNTIYF. The gene calls are TRBV27 and TRBJ1-3, with D possibly TRBD1 on 5 matching bases. Trimming cost V 5 bases and J 1 base, with 15 bases left between them. CDR3 size: 16 residues. Germline CDR1 MNHEY, CDR2 SMNVEV (reference sequence).

The rearrangement joins TRBV2 to TRBJ2-1, with 8 bases lining up with TRBD1. The ends lost 6 bases at V and 8 bases at J; junction bases unmatched: 15. The CDR3 loop spans 16 amino acids. CDR1 SNHLY and CDR2 FYNNEI come from the germline V gene. CDR3 coding DNA: TGTGCCAGCAGGTACCTGGGGACAGGACTTTGGGATGAGCAGTTCTTC. It is translated as CASRYLGTGLWDEQFF. The full variable domain, completed using reference TRBV2 and TRBJ2-1, is EPEVTQTPSHQVTQMGQEVILRCVPISNHLYFYWYRQILGQKVEFLVSFYNNEISEKSEIFDDQFSVERPDGSNFTLKIRSTKLEDSAMYFCASRYLGTGLWDEQFFGPGTRLTVL.

This clone is a singleton in its sample. V and J are TRBV4-2 and TRBJ1-1, with a possible D match to TRBD1 (6 bases). V shed 4 bases and J shed 12 bases, with 15 bases lying between them. The germline CDR1 and CDR2 sequences are LGHNA and YNFKEQ. CDR3 length: 12 amino acids. The DNA for the CDR3 is TGTGCCAGCAGCCGACCCGGGACACCTCCTTTCTTT. Protein sequence: CASSRPGTPPFF.

The chain recombines TRBV5-8 with TRBJ1-1, with a possible D match to TRBD1 (6 bases). CDR1 and CDR2 (germline): SGHTS, YDEGEE. V lost 0 bases to trimming and J lost 5 bases, with 14 bases between them. The length of the CDR3 is 15 residues. The CDR3 is CASSLAGAVMTEAFF. CDR3 DNA sequence: TGTGCCAGCAGCTTGGCAGGGGCGGTAATGACTGAAGCTTTCTTT.

J is TRBJ1-1 and V is TRBV25-1, with 8 bases that match TRBD1. V trimming: 6 bases; J trimming: 1 base; junction bases outside the gene matches: 7. Per germline, CDR1 MGHDK and CDR2 SYGVNS. The CDR3 covers 15 residues. In DNA form, the CDR3 reads TGTGCCAGCAGCTCGTCGGACAGGGCGAACACTGAAGCTTTCTTT. This translates into CASSSSDRANTEAFF.

In the case of this clone: This specimen includes other DNA sequences encoding the same CDR3. The gene calls are TRBV11-3 and TRBJ1-1; 9 bases map to TRBD1. This CDR3 contains 15 residues. Germline V gene sequence: CDR1 SGHNT, CDR2 YENEEA. Trimming removed 2 bases from V and 1 base from J; junction bases left unmatched: 2. The CDR3 protein is CASSLSGQGNTEAFF. Written as DNA, the CDR3 is TGTGCCAGCAGCTTATCGGGACAGGGGAACACTGAAGCTTTCTTT.